The 26 T cell receptor beta chains below all came from one sample that was sequenced in a study of control samples from healthy donors and cancer patients. Here immunoSEQ multiplex PCR was the method, and the copy in TCRdb shows in-frame clones only, minus some. The data contain 200,000 or so clones, about 95% of them seen just once; the ten biggest clones take up approximately 1.5%. Material: blood. All receptors come from a man aged 45-65 years in good health.

The J gene is TRBJ1-4, the V gene TRBV5-1, with D perhaps TRBD1 (6 bases). The CDR3 is made up of 14 amino acids. The germline CDR1 and CDR2 sequences are SGHRS and YFSETQ. Trimming took 2 bases from V and 6 from J, leaving 11 bases between them. CDR3 protein: CASSLRTADEKLFF. Written as DNA, the CDR3 is TGCGCCAGCAGCTTAAGGACAGCCGATGAAAAACTGTTTTTT.

The V gene is TRBV5-1, the J gene TRBJ2-1; 8 nucleotides match TRBD1. Looked up from germline, CDR1 is SGHRS and CDR2 is YFSETQ. With V trimmed by 2 bases and J by 8 bases, 6 bases remained unmatched. The CDR3 consists of 14 residues. In DNA, the CDR3 is TGCGCCAGCAGCTTAGGACAGGGTAGGGATGAGCAGTTCTTC. It codes for CASSLGQGRDEQFF.

This rearrangement joins TRBV7-2 to TRBJ1-5; tentative D call: TRBD1 (5 bases). V lost 0 bases and J lost 0, with 9 bases in between. Per the germline V gene, CDR1 is SGHTA and CDR2 is FQGNSA. CDR3 length: 16 amino acids. Here the CDR3 reads CASSLAVGHSNQPQHF. For the CDR3, the DNA is TGTGCCAGCAGCTTAGCAGTGGGGCATAGCAATCAGCCCCAGCATTTT.

The rearrangement links TRBV7-9 to TRBJ2-3; the D gene is possibly TRBD1 (7 bases). Deletions cut 7 bases from V and 0 bases from J, with 14 bases between. The CDR3 is 15 amino acids. The germline CDR1 and CDR2 sequences are SEHNR and FQNEAQ (reference sequence). CDR3 protein: CASKKQGGSTDTQYF. CDR3 bases: TGTGCCAGCAAGAAGCAGGGGGGTAGCACAGATACGCAGTATTTT.

The J gene is TRBJ1-2, the V gene TRBV6-1; D is ambiguous. Trimming took 2 bases from V and 8 from J, leaving 12 bases between them. The CDR3 covers 13 residues. Germline values: CDR1 MNHNS, CDR2 SASEGT. CDR3 protein: CASSEQWRGGYTF. In nucleotides, the CDR3 is TGTGCCAGCAGTGAACAATGGCGAGGGGGCTACACCTTC.

The V gene is TRBV18, the J gene TRBJ1-2; the match to TRBD1 covers 7 bases. V lost 5 bases to trimming and J lost 1 base; unmatched junction nucleotides: 10. The CDR3 extends over 16 amino acids. Germline CDR1 and CDR2: KGHSH and LQKENI. DNA for the CDR3: TGTGCCAGCTCAAACCGAACAGGGGTTATTAACTATGGCTACACCTTC. Encoded protein: CASSNRTGVINYGYTF.

About this clone itself: Other DNA sequences in this specimen translate into the identical CDR3. This chain joins TRBV5-1 and TRBJ1-5; the D is unclear. V was shortened by 1 base and J by 0 bases, with 11 bases between the two germline ends. The CDR3 runs to 16 residues. From germline, CDR1 is SGHRS and CDR2 YFSETQ. CDR3 DNA sequence: TGCGCCAGCAGCTTGTGGCCGGTCGATAGCAATCAGCCCCAGCATTTT. The encoded protein is CASSLWPVDSNQPQHF.

This clone appeared a single time. This rearrangement joins TRBV9 to TRBJ1-1, with D perhaps matching TRBD1 (6 bases). The CDR3 length is 15 residues. V dropped 2 bases and J dropped 1 base, with 12 bases sitting between them. Germline V lookup: CDR1 SGDLS, CDR2 YYNGEE. The CDR3 DNA reads as TGTGCCAGCAGCGTTGGAACAGGGAGGAACACTGAAGCTTTCTTT. This sequence encodes CASSVGTGRNTEAFF.

The V gene is TRBV12-3 or TRBV12-4, the J gene TRBJ1-2; D not resolved. This CDR3 has 13 residues. The V end lost 3 bases, the J end lost 1 base, and 6 bases lay between the germline ends. The CDR3 coding sequence is TGTGCCAGCAGTTTCACCGGTAACTATGGCTACACCTTC. Translation: CASSFTGNYGYTF.

CDR3 DNA: TGCGCCAGCAGCCTACAGGGAAACACCATATATTTT. This translates into CASSLQGNTIYF. The V and J genes are TRBV4-1 and TRBJ1-3, with D uncertain. Trimming shortened V by 4 bases and J by 4 bases, and 5 bases separated the two germline ends. This CDR3 comprises 12 residues. Germline V gene data show CDR1 as MGHRA and CDR2 as YSYEKL.

This sequence joins TRBV27 and TRBJ1-5; no definite D call. This CDR3 is 18 amino acids long. Trimming left V 4 bases short and J 0 bases short, with 19 bases between. Germline-derived CDR1 and CDR2 are MNHEY and SMNVEV (reference sequence). The CDR3 DNA sequence: TGTGCCAGCAGTTCCGTTGGGCGAGCGAGATATAGCAATCAGCCCCAGCATTTT. This codes for CASSSVGRARYSNQPQHF.

The rearrangement joins TRBV28 to TRBJ2-3; D might be TRBD1 or TRBD2, each matching 5 bases. Germline loops: CDR1 MDHEN, CDR2 SYDVKM. The V gene lost 8 bases and the J gene lost 3 bases, with 18 bases spanning the gap. This CDR3 comprises 15 residues. The CDR3 region is CASLSSGTLTDTQYF. CDR3 coding DNA: TGTGCCAGCCTTTCATCCGGGACCTTAACAGATACGCAGTATTTT. The entire variable domain, with the rest obtained from reference TRBV28 and TRBJ2-3, is as follows: DVKVTQSSRYLVKRTGEKVFLECVQDMDHENMFWYRQDPGLGLRLIYFSYDVKMKEKGDIPEGYSVSREKKERFSLILESASTNQTSMYLCASLSSGTLTDTQYFGPGTRLTVL.

The rearrangement links TRBV6-6 to TRBJ1-2; 7 positions match TRBD1. Trimming cost V 7 bases and J 8 bases; bases outside gene matches: 10. The germline gives CDR1 MNHNY, CDR2 SVGAGI (reference sequence). CDR3 length: 13 amino acids. The CDR3 DNA sequence: TGTGCCAGCAACCTAAAACAGGGGCGAGGCTACACCTTC. This gives the protein CASNLKQGRGYTF.

Only a few counts were recorded for this clone. V and J are TRBV27 and TRBJ2-3; 13 nucleotides match TRBD2. The CDR3 loop spans 14 amino acids. Germline values: CDR1 MNHEY, CDR2 SMNVEV (reference sequence). V dropped 10 bases and J dropped 3; count of bases not matched to a gene: 4. The CDR3 DNA is TGTGCCACTACACTAGCGGGGGGGACAGATACGCAGTATTTT. Amino acids: CATTLAGGTDTQYF.

The chain uses TRBV3-1 (or the pseudogene TRBV3-2) and TRBJ1-6; D gene unclear. The V gene lost 1 base and the J gene lost 5 bases, with 12 bases spanning the gap. CDR1 is LGHDT, CDR2 YNNKEL, per germline (reference sequence). The CDR3 totals 16 residues. This chain's CDR3 is CASSQGPPLNNSPLHF. CDR3 bases: TGTGCCAGCAGCCAAGGACCTCCGCTCAATAATTCACCCCTCCACTTT.

The chain employs TRBV15 and TRBJ2-5; 7 nucleotides agree with TRBD1. The CDR3 has 17 residues. Trimming took 0 bases from V and 5 from J; bases not matched to a gene: 12. Germline CDR1 and CDR2: LNHNV and YYDKDF (reference sequence). The DNA of the CDR3 is TGTGCCACCAGCAGAGATCGTAACTTAGGACAGGTCGAGACCCAGTACTTC. Protein sequence: CATSRDRNLGQVETQYF.

The chain carries TRBV19 and TRBJ2-5, with D tentatively TRBD1 (5 bases). Looked up from germline, CDR1 is LNHDA and CDR2 is SQIVND (reference sequence). The CDR3 is 14 amino acids. The V gene lost 10 bases and the J gene lost 7 bases, with 22 bases spanning the gap. CDR3 loop: CATPFRALGATQYF. The DNA of the CDR3 is TGTGCCACCCCCTTCAGGGCCCTCGGTGCGACCCAGTACTTC.

The V gene is TRBV7-8, the J gene TRBJ2-1, with 10 bases that match TRBD2. The CDR3 extends over 15 amino acids. In germline, CDR1 is SGHVS, CDR2 FQNEAQ. Trimming removed 5 bases from V and 6 bases from J; junction bases left unmatched: 7. The CDR3, as DNA: TGTGCCAGCAGCCATAGCGGGGGGAACTCCAATGAGCAGTTCTTC. Translating gives CASSHSGGNSNEQFF.

The chain couples TRBV6-5 to TRBJ2-3; tentatively, D is TRBD1 or TRBD2 (5 bases each). The V gene lost 5 bases and the J gene lost 4 bases, with 13 bases spanning the gap. Germline V CDR1 and CDR2: MNHEY, SVGAGI. This CDR3 has 14 residues. The CDR3 loop reads CASSIRGAPDTQYF. CDR3 sequence (DNA): TGTGCCAGCAGTATCCGAGGGGCCCCAGATACGCAGTATTTT.

The genes are TRBV4-1 and TRBJ1-5; D is undetermined. The germline CDR1 and CDR2 sequences are MGHRA and YSYEKL. CDR3 length: 14 amino acids. V was trimmed by 6 bases and J by 5 bases, leaving 14 bases between them. CDR3 protein: CASSRIEGDQPQHF. In DNA, the CDR3 is TGCGCCAGCAGTCGGATTGAGGGCGATCAGCCCCAGCATTTT.

The V call is TRBV11-2, the J call TRBJ1-2, with 8 nucleotides matching TRBD1. The germline gives CDR1 SGHAT, CDR2 FQNNGV. CDR3 length: 15 residues. V was pared by 6 bases and J by 4 bases, with 10 bases of the junction left unmatched. The CDR3 coding sequence is TGTGCCAGCAGTTTTACAGGGGGGACTTTCTATGGCTACACCTTC. This gives the protein CASSFTGGTFYGYTF. Full variable domain (missing parts from reference TRBV11-2 and TRBJ1-2): EAGVAQSPRYKIIEKRQSVAFWCNPISGHATLYWYQQILGQGPKLLIQFQNNGVVDDSQLPKDRFSAERLKGVDSTLKIQPAKLEDSAVYLCASSFTGGTFYGYTFGSGTRLTVV.

The chain combines TRBV6-5 with TRBJ1-2; 8 bases align to TRBD1. V gave up 8 bases and J gave up 9 bases; unmatched junction bases: 5. This CDR3 has 11 residues. Germline V lookup: CDR1 MNHEY, CDR2 SVGAGI. CDR3 amino acids: CASGQGARYTF. Here the CDR3 DNA reads TGTGCCAGCGGACAGGGAGCCCGCTACACCTTC.

This rearrangement joins TRBV7-2 to TRBJ2-7; D possibly uses TRBD1 or TRBD2 (5 bases each). V was cut by 5 bases and J by 3 bases, with 17 bases left in between. Germline V gene sequence: CDR1 SGHTA, CDR2 FQGNSA. This CDR3 has 15 amino acids. In DNA, the CDR3 is TGTGCCAGCAGCCAAGCCGGGACGAAATACTACGAGCAGTACTTC. Its protein is CASSQAGTKYYEQYF.

The J gene is TRBJ2-2, the V gene TRBV7-9; D perhaps matches TRBD1 (5 bases). V gave up 1 base and J gave up 3 bases, with 12 bases separating them. There are 16 residues in the CDR3. Germline-derived CDR1 and CDR2 are SEHNR and FQNEAQ (reference sequence). The CDR3 protein is CASSLGAGFDTGELFF. The CDR3 bases are TGTGCCAGCAGCTTAGGTGCAGGGTTTGACACCGGGGAGCTGTTTTTT. Full variable domain (remainder filled in from reference TRBV7-9 and TRBJ2-2): DTGVSQNPRHKITKRGQNVTFRCDPISEHNRLYWYRQTLGQGPEFLTYFQNEAQLEKSRLLSDRFSAERPKGSFSTLEIQRTEQGDSAMYLCASSLGAGFDTGELFFGEGSRLTVL.

This chain joins TRBV10-3 and TRBJ1-1; 8 bases are shared with TRBD1. The length of the CDR3 is 13 residues. Looked up from germline, CDR1 is ENHRY and CDR2 is SYGVKD. V shed 6 bases and J 10 bases; nucleotides not matched to a gene: 10. The CDR3 protein is CAIRAIQQGGAFF. The CDR3 DNA reads TGTGCCATCAGGGCTATACAACAGGGGGGAGCTTTCTTT.

The V gene is TRBV4-3, the J gene TRBJ2-2; the match to TRBD1 covers 9 bases. Trimming took 1 base from V and 4 from J; bases not matched to a gene: 4. Germline values: CDR1 LGHNA, CDR2 YSLEER. This CDR3 has 16 amino acids. The CDR3 reads CASSQGGDRVTGELFF. DNA of the CDR3: TGCGCCAGCAGCCAAGGGGGGGACAGGGTCACCGGGGAGCTGTTTTTT.